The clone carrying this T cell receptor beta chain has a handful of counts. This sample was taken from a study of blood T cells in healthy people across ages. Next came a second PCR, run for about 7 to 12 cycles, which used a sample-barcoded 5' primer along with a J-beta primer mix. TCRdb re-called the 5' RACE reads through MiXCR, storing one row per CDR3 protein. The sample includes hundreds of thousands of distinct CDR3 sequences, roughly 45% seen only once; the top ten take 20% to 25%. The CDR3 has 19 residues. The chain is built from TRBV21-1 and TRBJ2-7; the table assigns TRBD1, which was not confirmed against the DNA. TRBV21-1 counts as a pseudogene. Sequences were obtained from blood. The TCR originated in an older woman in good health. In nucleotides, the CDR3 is TGTGCCAGCAGCAGCCAAAAGGGAATAGGGGGACGCCGGAACTACGAGCAGTACTTC. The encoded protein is CASSSQKGIGGRRNYEQYF.